Following are 10 T cell receptor delta chains from one sample sequenced in a study of γδ T cells in repeated Plasmodium falciparum infection (dated by TCRdb to about 2021). Library method: multiplex PCR. Sequenced using an Illumina MiSeq. Public reads were reanalyzed in TCRdb with CATT, and rows carrying the same DNA were merged afterwards. Counted in this sample were 50,000 or so delta-chain clones; 1.5% to 2% of them appeared once. Roughly 8.6% of the sample belongs to the ten largest clones. Vgamma9/Vdelta2+ and Vdelta2-negative gammadelta T cell populations were flow-sorted from peripheral blood mononuclear cells for bulk TCR repertoire analysis. The sequenced sample was gamma-delta T cells from blood. The receptors derive from a pool of human donors (malaria-infected and uninfected, not separated).

Worth noting for this clone: TCRdb's protein for this DNA is that of a much larger clone and differs from the translation at residue 13, likely a read error; the protein shown is the DNA translation. The CDR3: CALGERPGSAHHGTDKLIF. CDR3 DNA: TGTGCTCTTGGGGAACGGCCTGGGTCGGCCCACCATGGAACCGATAAGCTCATCTTT. The chain uses TRDV1 and TRDJ1; D may be TRDD3 (5 bases). The length of the CDR3 is 19 residues. The germline V gene encodes CDR1 TSWWSYY and CDR2 QGS.

A remark on this clone: TCRdb assigns this DNA the protein of a much larger clone, which departs from its translation at residue 12; this likely reflects a read error, and the protein shown comes from translating the DNA. The gene calls are TRDV1 and TRDJ1; 11 nucleotides match TRDD3. TCRdb gives no J gene; it was assigned here by matching the DNA to germline. Trimming at V came to 2 bases and at J to 1 base, leaving 9 bases not matched to a gene. Germline loops: CDR1 TSWWSYY, CDR2 QGS. The CDR3 runs to 18 residues. This CDR3 reads CALGEINGGYGCTDKLIF. As DNA, the CDR3 is TGTGCTCTTGGGGAAATAAATGGGGGATACGGGTGCACCGATAAACTCATCTTT.

This clone appeared many times. The protein that TCRdb holds for this DNA derives from a much larger clone and differs from the translated DNA at residue 4, which likely indicates a read error; the protein shown here is translated from the DNA. This sample also contains other DNA sequences that code for the same CDR3. Written as DNA, the CDR3 is TGTGCCTGTGGCACCGTGAATGGGGGATACGCGACGTACACCGATAAACTCATCTTT. Translation: CACGTVNGGYATYTDKLIF. The chain employs TRDV2 and TRDJ1; 11 bases match TRDD3. The J gene, not given by TCRdb, was assigned here from a germline match of the nucleotide sequence. Germline CDR1 and CDR2: GEAIGNYY and EKD. CDR3 size: 19 residues.

This clone was seen ten or more times. This specimen includes other DNA sequences encoding the same CDR3. CDR3 residues: CALGDFLKKPGALKLIF. The CDR3 nucleotides are TGTGCTCTTGGCGACTTCCTGAAGAAGCCGGGAGCTCTTAAACTCATCTTT. The chain uses TRDV1 and TRDJ1; possibly TRDD2 for D (6 bases). CDR3 size: 17 residues. Trimming shortened V by 6 bases and J by 7 bases, and 27 bases separated the two germline ends. Germline lookup yields CDR1 TSWWSYY and CDR2 QGS.

A few counts support this clone. TCRdb pairs this DNA with a much larger clone's protein that differs at residue 8, likely a read error; the protein shown was translated from the DNA. V and J are TRDV1 and TRDJ1, with a weak D call TRDD3 (5 bases). The J gene comes from matching the DNA to germline here; TCRdb lacks it. Trimming stripped 2 bases from V and 1 base from J, with 26 bases between. The germline V gene encodes CDR1 TSWWSYY and CDR2 QGS. The length of the CDR3 is 20 residues. CDR3 residues: CALGENSWPSSGVLTDKLIF. CDR3 in DNA: TGTGCTCTTGGGGAAAACAGCTGGCCATCCTCGGGGGTCCTCACCGATAAACTCATCTTT.

This clone was counted only a few times. The protein given by TCRdb reflects a much larger clone and differs at residue 13 from this DNA's translation, likely from a read error; the protein shown is the DNA's translation. This chain uses TRDV3 with TRDJ1; the match to TRDD3 covers 11 bases. Germline assignment: CDR1 TVYSNPD and CDR2 GDNSRS (reference sequence). The CDR3 runs 17 residues. V was clipped by 4 bases and J by 6 bases; unmatched bases: 19. CDR3 in amino acids: CASHAASGGYCHNKLIF. Here the CDR3 DNA reads TGTGCCTCTCATGCCGCCTCTGGGGGATACTGTCACAATAAACTCATCTTT.

The J segment is TRDJ1; no V gene was assigned; TRDD3, as called in the table, went unchecked against the DNA. The CDR3 is 17 amino acids. The CDR3 reads CARGDRLSFKFKEKRIF. The CDR3 nucleotides are TGTGCTAGGGGGGATAGACTTTCCTTCAAGTTTAAAGAGAAAAGAATCTTT.

A few counts support this clone. This DNA's translation differs at residue 4 from TCRdb's protein, which comes from a much larger clone; a read error is likely, and the protein shown is translated from the DNA. The CDR3 DNA reads as TGTGCCTTTACCCCCCGAGCCGGTTACTGGGGGATCTACACCGATAAACTCATCTTT. It is translated as CAFTPRAGYWGIYTDKLIF. The genes are TRDV3 and TRDJ1, with TRDD3 identical over 10 bases. The J gene is absent in TCRdb and was assigned here via DNA matching to germline. Germline CDR1 TVYSNPD, CDR2 GDNSRS (reference sequence). CDR3 length: 19 residues. The V gene end was trimmed by 1 base and the J gene end by 0 bases; junction bases not matched to a gene: 17.

In its sample, this clone was seen a few times. It differs at one base from a far larger clone, so likely a read error. Other DNA sequences within the sample encode an identical CDR3. The chain joins TRDV1 to TRDJ1; 7 nucleotides match TRDD3. The J gene was not available in TCRdb and was assigned here by matching the DNA to germline segments. Per the germline V gene, CDR1 is TSWWSYY and CDR2 is QGS. The CDR3 is 23 residues long. DNA for the CDR3: TGTGCCCTTGGGGGAGATACTCCTAAGTTTCTGGGGATAAGGGTTTTATACACCGATAAACTCATCTTT. Translation gives CALGGDTPKFLGIRVLYTDKLIF.

Concerning this clone itself: A read error likely explains why the TCRdb protein, taken from a much larger clone, differs from this DNA's translation at residue 17; the protein shown is translated from the DNA. The V gene is TRDV1, the J gene TRDJ1, with 8 bases lining up with TRDD3. No J gene was available from TCRdb, and it was assigned here by a germline match of the DNA. The J segment lost 0 bases and the V segment lost 2 bases, leaving 32 bases of the junction unmatched. This CDR3 is built from 25 residues. Looked up from germline, CDR1 is TSWWSYY and CDR2 is QGS. DNA of the CDR3: TGTGCTCTTGGGGAAAGGGTTCTGGGTTTCGGTCCTCCCGTACTGGGGGGCCCCTACACCGATAAACTCATCTTT. Translation gives CALGERVLGFGPPVLGGPYTDKLIF.